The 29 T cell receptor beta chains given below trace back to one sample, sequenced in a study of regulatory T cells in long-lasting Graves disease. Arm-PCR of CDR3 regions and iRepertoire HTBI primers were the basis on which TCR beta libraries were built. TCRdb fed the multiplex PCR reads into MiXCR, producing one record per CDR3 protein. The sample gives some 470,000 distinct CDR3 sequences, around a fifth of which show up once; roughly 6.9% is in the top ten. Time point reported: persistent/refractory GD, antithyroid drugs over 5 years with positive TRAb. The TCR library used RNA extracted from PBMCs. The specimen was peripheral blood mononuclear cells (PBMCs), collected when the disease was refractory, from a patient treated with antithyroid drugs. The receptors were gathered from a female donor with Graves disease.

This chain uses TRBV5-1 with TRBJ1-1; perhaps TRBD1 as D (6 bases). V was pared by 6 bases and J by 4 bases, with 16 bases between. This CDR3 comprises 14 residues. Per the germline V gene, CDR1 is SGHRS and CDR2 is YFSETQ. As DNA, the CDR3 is TGCGCCAGCACCCGAGGGGGGGAGACCACTGAAGCTTTCTTT. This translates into CASTRGGETTEAFF.

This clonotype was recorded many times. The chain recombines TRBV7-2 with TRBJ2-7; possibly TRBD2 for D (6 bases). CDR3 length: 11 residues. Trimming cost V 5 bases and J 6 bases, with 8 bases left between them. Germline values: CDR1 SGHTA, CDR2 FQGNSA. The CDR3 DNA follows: TGTGCCAGCAGCACTAGCCTCGAGCAGTACTTC. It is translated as CASSTSLEQYF.

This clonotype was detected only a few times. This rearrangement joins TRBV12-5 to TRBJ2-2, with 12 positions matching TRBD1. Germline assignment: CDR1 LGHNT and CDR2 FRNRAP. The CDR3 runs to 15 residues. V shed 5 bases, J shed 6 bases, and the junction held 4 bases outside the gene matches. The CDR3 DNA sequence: TGTGCTAGTGGTCCGGGACAGGGGGCGGCCGGGGAGCTGTTTTTT. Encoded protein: CASGPGQGAAGELFF.

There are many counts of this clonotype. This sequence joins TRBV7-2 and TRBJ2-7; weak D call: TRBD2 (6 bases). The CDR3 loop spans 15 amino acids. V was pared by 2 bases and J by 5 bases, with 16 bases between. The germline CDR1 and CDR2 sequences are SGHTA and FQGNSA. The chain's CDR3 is CASSLRTTAPNEQYF. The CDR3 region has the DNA TGTGCCAGCAGCTTACGGACTACCGCCCCAAACGAGCAGTACTTC.

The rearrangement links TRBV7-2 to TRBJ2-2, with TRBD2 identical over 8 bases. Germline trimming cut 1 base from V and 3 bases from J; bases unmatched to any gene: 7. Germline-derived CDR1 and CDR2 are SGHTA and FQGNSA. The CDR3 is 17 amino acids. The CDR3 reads CASSLGPLAGHTGELFF. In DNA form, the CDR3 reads TGTGCCAGCAGCTTAGGCCCTTTAGCGGGACACACCGGGGAGCTGTTTTTT.

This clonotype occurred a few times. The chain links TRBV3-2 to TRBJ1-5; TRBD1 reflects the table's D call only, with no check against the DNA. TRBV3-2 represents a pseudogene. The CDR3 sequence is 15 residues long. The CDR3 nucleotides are TGTGCCAGCAGCCGCTCCCCGGGGAGCAATCAGCCCCAGCATTTT. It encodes CASSRSPGSNQPQHF.

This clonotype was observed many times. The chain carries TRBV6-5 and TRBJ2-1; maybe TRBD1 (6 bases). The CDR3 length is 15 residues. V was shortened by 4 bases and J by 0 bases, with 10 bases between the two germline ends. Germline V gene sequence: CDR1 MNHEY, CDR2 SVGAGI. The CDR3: CASSSTGFSYNEQFF. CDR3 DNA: TGTGCCAGCAGTTCCACAGGGTTCTCCTACAATGAGCAGTTCTTC.

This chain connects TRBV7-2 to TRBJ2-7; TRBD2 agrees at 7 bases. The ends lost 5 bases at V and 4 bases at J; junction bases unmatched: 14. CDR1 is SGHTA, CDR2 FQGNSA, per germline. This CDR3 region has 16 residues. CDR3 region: CASSPLWGRAPYEQYF. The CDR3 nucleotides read TGTGCCAGCAGCCCCCTTTGGGGGAGGGCCCCATACGAGCAGTACTTC.

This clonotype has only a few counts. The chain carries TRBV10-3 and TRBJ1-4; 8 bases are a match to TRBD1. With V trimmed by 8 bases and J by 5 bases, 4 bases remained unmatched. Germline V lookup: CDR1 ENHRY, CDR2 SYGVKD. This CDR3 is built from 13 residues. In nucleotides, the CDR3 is TGTGCCATCGCAGGGGGCCAAAATGAAAAACTGTTTTTT. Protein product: CAIAGGQNEKLFF.

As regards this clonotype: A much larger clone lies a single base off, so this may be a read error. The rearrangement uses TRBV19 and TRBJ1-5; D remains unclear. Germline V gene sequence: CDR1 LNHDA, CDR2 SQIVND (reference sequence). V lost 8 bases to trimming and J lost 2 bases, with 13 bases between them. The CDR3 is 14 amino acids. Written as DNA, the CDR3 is TGTGCCAGTCAGTTCGGGAGAGGCAATCAGCCCCAGCATTTT. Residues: CASQFGRGNQPQHF.

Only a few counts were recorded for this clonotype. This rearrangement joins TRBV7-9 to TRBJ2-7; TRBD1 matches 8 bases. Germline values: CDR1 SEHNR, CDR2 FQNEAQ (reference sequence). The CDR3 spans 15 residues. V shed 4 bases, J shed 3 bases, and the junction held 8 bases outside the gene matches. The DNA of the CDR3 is TGTGCCAGCAGCTCCCCCGCTGACAGGGGCTACGAGCAGTACTTC. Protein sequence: CASSSPADRGYEQYF.

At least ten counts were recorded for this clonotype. The DNA for the CDR3 is TGTGCCAGCAGCCCGGGGGGGGATACGCAGTATTTT. Translated, it gives CASSPGGDTQYF. The V gene is TRBV6-1, the J gene TRBJ2-3; 8 bases map to TRBD2. Germline CDR1 and CDR2: MNHNS and SASEGT. J gave up 6 bases and V 6 bases, and 2 bases lay outside the gene matches. The CDR3 is 12 amino acids.

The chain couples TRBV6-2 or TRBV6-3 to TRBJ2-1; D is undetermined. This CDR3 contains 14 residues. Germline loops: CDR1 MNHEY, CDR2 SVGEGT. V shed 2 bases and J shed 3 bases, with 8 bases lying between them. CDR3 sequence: CASSYGFYYNEQFF. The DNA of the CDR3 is TGTGCCAGCAGTTACGGTTTTTACTACAATGAGCAGTTCTTC.

The CDR3 DNA sequence: TGTGCCAGCAGCCAAGAATTGTACAGCTACTATGGCTACACCTTC. Encoded protein: CASSQELYSYYGYTF. The chain has TRBV3-1 and TRBJ1-2; no clear D. V was clipped by 0 bases and J by 3 bases, with 11 bases between them. Germline V gene sequence: CDR1 LGHDT, CDR2 YNNKEL (reference sequence). The CDR3 loop spans 15 amino acids.

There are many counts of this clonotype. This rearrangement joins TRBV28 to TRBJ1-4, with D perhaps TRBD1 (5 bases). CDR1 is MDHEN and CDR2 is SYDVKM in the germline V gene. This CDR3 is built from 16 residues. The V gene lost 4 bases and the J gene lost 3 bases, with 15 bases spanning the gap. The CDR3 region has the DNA TGTGCCAGCAGTTCCGGGACGGGGAGCCCTAATGAAAAACTGTTTTTT. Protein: CASSSGTGSPNEKLFF.

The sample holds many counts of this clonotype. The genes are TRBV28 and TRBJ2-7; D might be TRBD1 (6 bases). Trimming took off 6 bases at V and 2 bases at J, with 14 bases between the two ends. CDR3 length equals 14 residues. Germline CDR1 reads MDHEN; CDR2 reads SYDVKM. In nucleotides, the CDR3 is TGTGCCAGCAGCTCCGGACAGCGAGCCTACGAGCAGTACTTC. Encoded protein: CASSSGQRAYEQYF.

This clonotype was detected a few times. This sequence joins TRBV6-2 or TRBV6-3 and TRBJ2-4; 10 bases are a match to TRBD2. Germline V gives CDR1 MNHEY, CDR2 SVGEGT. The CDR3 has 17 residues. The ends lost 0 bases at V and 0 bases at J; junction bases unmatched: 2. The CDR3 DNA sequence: TGTGCCAGCAGTTACTCTAGCGGGGGGAGAGCCAAAAACATTCAGTACTTC. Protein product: CASSYSSGGRAKNIQYF.

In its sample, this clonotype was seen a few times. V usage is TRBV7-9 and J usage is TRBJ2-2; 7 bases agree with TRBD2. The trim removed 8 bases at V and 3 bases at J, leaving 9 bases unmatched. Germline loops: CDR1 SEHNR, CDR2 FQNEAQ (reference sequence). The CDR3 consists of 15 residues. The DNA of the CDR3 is TGTGCCAGCTCCGGGGAGGCGGGAGACACCGGGGAGCTGTTTTTT. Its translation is CASSGEAGDTGELFF.

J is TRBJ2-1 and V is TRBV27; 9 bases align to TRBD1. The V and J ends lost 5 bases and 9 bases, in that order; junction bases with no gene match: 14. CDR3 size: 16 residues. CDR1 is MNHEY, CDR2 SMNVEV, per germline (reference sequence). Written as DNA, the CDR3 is TGTGCCAGCAGTCCGTACTTTGGGACAGGGTGGTCTGAGCAGTTCTTC. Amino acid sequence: CASSPYFGTGWSEQFF.

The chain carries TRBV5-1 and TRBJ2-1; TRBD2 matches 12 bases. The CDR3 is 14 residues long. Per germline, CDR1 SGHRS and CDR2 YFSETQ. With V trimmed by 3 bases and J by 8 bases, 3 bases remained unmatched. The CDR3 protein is CASSSGLAGHEQFF. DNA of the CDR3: TGCGCCAGCAGCTCTGGACTAGCGGGGCATGAGCAGTTCTTC.

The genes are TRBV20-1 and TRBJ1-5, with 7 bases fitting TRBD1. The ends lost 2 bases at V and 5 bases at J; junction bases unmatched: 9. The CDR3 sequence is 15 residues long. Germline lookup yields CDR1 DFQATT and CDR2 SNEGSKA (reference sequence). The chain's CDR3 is CSARPPGTVDQPQHF. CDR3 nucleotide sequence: TGCAGTGCTAGACCTCCAGGGACAGTTGATCAGCCCCAGCATTTT.

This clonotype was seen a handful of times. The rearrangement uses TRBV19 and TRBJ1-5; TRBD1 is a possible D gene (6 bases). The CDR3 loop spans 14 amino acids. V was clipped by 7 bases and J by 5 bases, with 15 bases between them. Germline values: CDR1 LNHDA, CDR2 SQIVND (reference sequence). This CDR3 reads CASTGGARHQPQHF. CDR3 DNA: TGTGCCAGTACGGGGGGGGCTCGGCATCAGCCCCAGCATTTT.

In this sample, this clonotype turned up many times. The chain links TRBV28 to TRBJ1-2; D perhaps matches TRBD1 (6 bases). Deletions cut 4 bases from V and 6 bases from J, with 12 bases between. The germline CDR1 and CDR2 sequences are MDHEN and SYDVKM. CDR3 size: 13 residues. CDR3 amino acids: CASSYRQAHGYTF. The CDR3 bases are TGTGCCAGCAGTTATAGACAGGCTCATGGCTACACCTTC.

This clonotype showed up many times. The CDR3 DNA follows: TGTGCCAGCAGCTTAGGAGCTAGCGGGAGTAGCTACGAGCAGTACTTC. It yields the protein CASSLGASGSSYEQYF. This chain uses TRBV7-2 with TRBJ2-7; 10 bases map to TRBD2. The CDR3 totals 16 residues. Trimming removed 1 base from V and 3 bases from J; junction bases left unmatched: 6. Germline-derived CDR1 and CDR2 are SGHTA and FQGNSA.

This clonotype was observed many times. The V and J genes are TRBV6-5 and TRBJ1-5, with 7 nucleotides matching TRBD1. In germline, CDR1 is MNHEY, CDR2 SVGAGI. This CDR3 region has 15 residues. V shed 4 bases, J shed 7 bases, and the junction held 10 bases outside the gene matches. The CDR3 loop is CASSSSTGVRQPQHF. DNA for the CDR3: TGTGCCAGCAGTTCGTCAACAGGGGTCAGACAGCCCCAGCATTTT.

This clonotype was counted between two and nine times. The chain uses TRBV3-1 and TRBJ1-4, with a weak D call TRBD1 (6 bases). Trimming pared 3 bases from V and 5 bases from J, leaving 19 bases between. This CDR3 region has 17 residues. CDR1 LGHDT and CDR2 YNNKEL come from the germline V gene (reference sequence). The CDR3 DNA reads TGTGCCAGCAGCCAGGAGAATTTACAGGGTAGAAATGAAAAACTGTTTTTT. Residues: CASSQENLQGRNEKLFF.

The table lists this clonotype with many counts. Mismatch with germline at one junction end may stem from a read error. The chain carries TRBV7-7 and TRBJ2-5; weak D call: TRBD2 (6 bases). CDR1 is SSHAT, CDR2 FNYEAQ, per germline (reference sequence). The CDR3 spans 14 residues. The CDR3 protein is CASSLGRRGETQYF. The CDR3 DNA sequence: TGTGCTAGCAGCTTAGGGAGGCGGGGAGAGACCCAGTACTTC.

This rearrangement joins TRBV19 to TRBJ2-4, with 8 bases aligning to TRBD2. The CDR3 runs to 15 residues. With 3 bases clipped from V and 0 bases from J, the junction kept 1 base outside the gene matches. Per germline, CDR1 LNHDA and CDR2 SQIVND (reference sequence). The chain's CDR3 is CASSILAGAKNIQYF. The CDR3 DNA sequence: TGTGCCAGTAGTATCCTAGCGGGAGCCAAAAACATTCAGTACTTC.

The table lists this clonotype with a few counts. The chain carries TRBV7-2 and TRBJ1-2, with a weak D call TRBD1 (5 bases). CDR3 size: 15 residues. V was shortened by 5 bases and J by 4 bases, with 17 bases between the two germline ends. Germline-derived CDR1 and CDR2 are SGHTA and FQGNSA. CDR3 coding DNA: TGTGCCAGCAGCCCAGGCGTATGGGGCTCCTATGGCTACACCTTC. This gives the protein CASSPGVWGSYGYTF.